These T cell receptor beta chains were read from a single sample in a study of cytomegalovirus exposure and HLA in healthy donors. The protocol was immunoSEQ multiplex PCR, while the TCRdb copy is restricted to in-frame clones and leaves out a portion. Of about 130,000 clones in the sample, about 74% were seen once. The sample taken for sequencing was PBMCs. Receptors were obtained from a man younger than 30 in good health and CMV-seropositive. CDR3s include the opening cysteine and the closing phenylalanine or tryptophan. D genes are given only for firm matches. Clone size is stated in some rows and not others, as once, few, many or a class when expanded.

clone size	J gene	V gene	D gene	CDR3 DNA	CDR3 protein
once	TRBJ2-5	TRBV9	TRBD2	TGTGCCAGCAGCGTAGGGACTAGCAGCCAAGAGACCCAGTACTTC	CASSVGTSSQETQYF
-	TRBJ1-4	TRBV19	-	TGTGCCAGTAGTATAGGCGGGTGGCGTGAAAAACTGTTTTTT	CASSIGGWREKLFF
-	TRBJ1-6	TRBV6-4	TRBD1	TGTGCCAGCTCGATTGACAGGGGGCGATCACCCCTCCACTTT	CASSIDRGRSPLHF
-	TRBJ1-4	TRBV18	-	TGTGCCAGCTCGCTGGGCCGGACGGGGGGTAATGAAAAACTGTTTTTT	CASSLGRTGGNEKLFF
-	TRBJ1-4	TRBV2	-	TGTGCCAGCGGGACAACGGCTACTAATGAAAAACTGTTTTTT	CASGTTATNEKLFF
-	TRBJ2-5	TRBV9	-	TGTGCCAGCAGCGTATTCAGTCAAGAGACCCAGTACTTC	CASSVFSQETQYF
-	TRBJ2-7	TRBV19	TRBD2	TGTGCCTCAGTTGATCTAGCGGGAGGTTCCGAGCAGTACTTC	CASVDLAGGSEQYF
few	TRBJ1-5	TRBV21-1	-	TGTGCCAGCAGACTTCTAGGAGATCTTAGCAATCAGCCCCAGCATTTT	CASRLLGDLSNQPQHF
-	TRBJ2-1	TRBV7-3	TRBD2	TGTGCCAGCAGACAGCCCGGGACTAGCGGGAATGAGCAGTTCTTC	CASRQPGTSGNEQFF
-	TRBJ2-7	TRBV10-3	TRBD1	TGTGCCATCAGTGAGCCAGGGACAGGCCACGAGCAGTACTTC	CAISEPGTGHEQYF
once	TRBJ2-1	TRBV12-5	-	TGTGCTAGTGGGCGGTTATATGAGCAGTTCTTC	CASGRLYEQFF
-	TRBJ2-7	TRBV6-5	-	TGTGCCAGCAGTTACAGGGGGAGCTACGAGCAGTACTTC	CASSYRGSYEQYF
-	TRBJ1-1	TRBV14	-	TGTGCCAGCAGCCTCCTAGGGGAAGAAGCTTTCTTT	CASSLLGEEAFF
-	TRBJ2-4	TRBV7-2	-	TGTGCCAGCAGCCCCGGTGCAGGGGCCGGCTACATTCAGTACTTC	CASSPGAGAGYIQYF
once	TRBJ1-3	TRBV4-3	-	TGCGCCAGCAGCCAAAAAGGGGCTGGAAACACCATATATTTT	CASSQKGAGNTIYF
few	TRBJ2-1	TRBV29-1	-	TGCAGCGTTGGCACATTGTACAATGAGCAGTTCTTC	CSVGTLYNEQFF
few	TRBJ2-7	TRBV6-5	-	TGTGCCAGCAGCTGGGGGGTGAGCTCCTACGAGCAGTACTTC	CASSWGVSSYEQYF
-	TRBJ1-2	TRBV27	TRBD1	TGTGCCAGCAGTCTCGGGACAGGGCGCTGGTATGGCTACACCTTC	CASSLGTGRWYGYTF
-	TRBJ1-4	TRBV14	-	TGTGCCAGCAGCCAAGCAGGAGGGTTTCATGAAAAACTGTTTTTT	CASSQAGGFHEKLFF
-	TRBJ2-7	TRBV2	TRBD1	TGTGCCAGCAGTGAAGCGGAAGGACAGGGTAGCTACGAGCAGTACTTC	CASSEAEGQGSYEQYF
-	TRBJ1-2	TRBV13	TRBD1	TGTGCCAGCAGCCCGCTGGACAGGGGAGGTGGCTACACCTTC	CASSPLDRGGGYTF
few	TRBJ2-7	TRBV9	TRBD1	TGTGCCAGCAGCAATTACGGACAGGGAAGGCACGAGCAGTACTTC	CASSNYGQGRHEQYF
once	TRBJ2-3	TRBV9	-	TGTGCCAGCAGCGAGGGTCCTCACCGATCACGAGGGGATACGCAGTATTTT	CASSEGPHRSRGDTQYF
-	TRBJ2-5	TRBV7-9	-	TGTGCCAGCAGCATCACAAACCCCCAAGAAACCCAGTACTTC	CASSITNPQETQYF
few	TRBJ1-1	TRBV7-9	-	TGTGCCAGCAGCTTAGAGAGGGACACTGAAGCTTTCTTT	CASSLERDTEAFF
-	TRBJ2-5	TRBV28	-	TGTGCCAGCAGTTCGGGGGGCGAGACCCAGTACTTC	CASSSGGETQYF
-	TRBJ1-1	TRBV12-5	-	TGTGCTAGTGGTTTTGAGGGGGGGTCCACTGAAGCTTTCTTT	CASGFEGGSTEAFF
-	TRBJ1-6	TRBV5-1	-	TGCGCCAGCAGCTTGGGACAGAGAGATAATTCACCCCTCCACTTT	CASSLGQRDNSPLHF
-	TRBJ2-7	TRBV4-2	TRBD1	TGTGCCAGCAGCCAAGCCGGGACAGGGGGCCACGAGCAGTACTTC	CASSQAGTGGHEQYF
-	TRBJ1-1	TRBV29-1	-	TGCAGCGGACGGACAGAGGAAGCTTTCTTT	CSGRTEEAFF
-	TRBJ2-7	TRBV7-9	-	TGTGCCAGCAGCCTTAATTCCTACGAGCAGTACTTC	CASSLNSYEQYF
-	TRBJ2-7	TRBV27	TRBD1	TGTGCCAGCAGCCGGTGGACAGGGAGGATCCACGAGCAGTACTTC	CASSRWTGRIHEQYF
-	TRBJ2-1	TRBV5-4	-	TGTGCCAGCAGCCCATCAGGGGACCCCTACAATGAGCAGTTCTTC	CASSPSGDPYNEQFF
few	TRBJ2-1	TRBV9	-	TGTGCCAGCAGCGTGGGGACACAATCCTACAATGAGCAGTTCTTC	CASSVGTQSYNEQFF
-	TRBJ2-7	TRBV5-6	TRBD1	TGTGCCAGCAGCCTGGTGGGACAGGGAGCCTACGAGCAGTACTTC	CASSLVGQGAYEQYF
-	TRBJ1-4	TRBV5-4	TRBD1	TGTGCCAGCAGCTCACGGACAGGAGCAACTAATGAAAAACTGTTTTTT	CASSSRTGATNEKLFF
-	TRBJ2-3	TRBV11-2	TRBD2	TGTGCCAGCAGTAGTGGGACTAGCGGGGGGGCTAGGACAGATACGCAGTATTTT	CASSSGTSGGARTDTQYF
-	TRBJ2-5	TRBV9	TRBD2	TGTGCCAGAATCTTAAGCGGGAGGGGAGAGACCCAGTACTTC	CARILSGRGETQYF
-	TRBJ2-6	TRBV19	-	TGTGCCAGTAGTATCGGTTCGTACTCTGGGGCCAACGTCCTGACTTTC	CASSIGSYSGANVLTF
-	TRBJ1-4	TRBV6-1	-	TGTGCCAGCAGTCCCCGGGGGGATAATGAAAAACTGTTTTTT	CASSPRGDNEKLFF
once	TRBJ2-7	TRBV4-3	-	TGCGCCAGCAGCCAAGATATCGAGGAAGCGGCCTACGAGCAGTACTTC	CASSQDIEEAAYEQYF
-	TRBJ2-7	TRBV7-6	TRBD1	TGTGCCAGCAGCCCAACTCTTCTTCGTACCGGGACAGGGATTCCCCACGAGCAGTACTTC	CASSPTLLRTGTGIPHEQYF
-	TRBJ2-7	TRBV7-9	TRBD2	TGTGCCAGCAGCTCGCCCCTCAACCATAGCGGGAGCGCCTACGAGCAGTACTTC	CASSSPLNHSGSAYEQYF
-	TRBJ2-3	TRBV4-2	TRBD2	TGTGCCAGCAGCCAAGTCGCTAGCGGGGGGCTCGATACGCAGTATTTT	CASSQVASGGLDTQYF
-	TRBJ2-1	TRBV13	TRBD2	TGTGCCAGCAGCGTTCCACTAGCGGGGGGCCCTGAGGGGGGTGAGCAGTTCTTC	CASSVPLAGGPEGGEQFF
-	TRBJ1-2	TRBV28	-	TGTGCCAGCAGTTTAACCCCGCAGGACTATGGCTACACCTTC	CASSLTPQDYGYTF
-	TRBJ1-1	TRBV19	TRBD1	TGTGCCAGTACTCCAGACAGGGATGACACTGAAGCTTTCTTT	CASTPDRDDTEAFF
-	TRBJ1-1	TRBV27	-	TGTGCCAGCAGTTTATCTGGGCGGAACACTGAAGCTTTCTTT	CASSLSGRNTEAFF
-	TRBJ2-7	TRBV7-2	-	TGTGCCAGCAGCCCTCAGGGGCGCGTTTCCTCCTACGAGCAGTACTTC	CASSPQGRVSSYEQYF
-	TRBJ2-1	TRBV5-6	-	TGTGCCAGCAGCTTGGCGGGGGGCGCAGGAAATGAGCAGTTCTTC	CASSLAGGAGNEQFF
-	TRBJ2-6	TRBV28	-	TGTGCCAGCAGGCTATCTGGGGCCAACGTCCTGACTTTC	CASRLSGANVLTF
-	TRBJ2-7	TRBV9	-	TGTGCCAGCAGCGTAGAGGTAGCCCACTACGAGCAGTACTTC	CASSVEVAHYEQYF
-	TRBJ2-5	TRBV11-2	-	TGTGCCAGCAGCTTGGACTGGCGCGAGACCCAGTACTTC	CASSLDWRETQYF
few	TRBJ2-1	TRBV2	-	TGTGCCAGCAGTGAAGCGCTTTCCGGGGTCGACGGCGGCGATGAGCAGTTCTTC	CASSEALSGVDGGDEQFF
few	TRBJ2-6	TRBV4-3	-	TGCGCCAGCAGCCAAGATACGGTCTCTGGGGCCAACGTCCTGACTTTC	CASSQDTVSGANVLTF
-	TRBJ2-7	TRBV19	-	TGTGCCAGTAGCTCAGGGGAGGGGTTCTACGAGCAGTACTTC	CASSSGEGFYEQYF
-	TRBJ2-7	TRBV2	TRBD1	TGTGCCAGCAGTGATCCCGAATTACAGGGGAGTTCCTACGAGCAGTACTTC	CASSDPELQGSSYEQYF
-	TRBJ2-7	TRBV5-1	TRBD2	TGCGCCAGCAGCGCCGGTCGCTTGGGACTAGCGGGAGGGCGGGTCGAGCAGTACTTC	CASSAGRLGLAGGRVEQYF